This T cell receptor (beta chain) was observed in a study of sequential checkpoint blockade in melanoma. About the research overall: Arm A got nivolumab then ipilimumab; arm B the reverse, 1:1. Each arm's sequence ended with maintenance nivolumab.

J lost 8 bases, V lost 1 base, and 13 bases had no gene match. Germline V gives CDR1 MGHRA, CDR2 YSYEKL. The CDR3 covers 16 residues. Treatment of the sample: randomized to nivolumab then ipilimumab (arm A) or the reverse (arm B). Patients had received no earlier DNA-damaging chemotherapy. PBMC sorting kept live CD3+CD8+ cells without CD19 or CD56. This table comes from immunoSEQ multiplex PCR, and its TCRdb copy is limited to in-frame clones, with some not included. The repertoire holds roughly 30,000 clones, with more than 70% as singletons. This chain links TRBV4-1 with TRBJ1-2; 7 nucleotides match TRBD1. This receptor was obtained from a human donor with melanoma. Sequenced material: CD8+ T cells sorted from blood (inferred from file names), taken from a patient given nivolumab and ipilimumab in sequence. This CDR3 is CASSQATGYELAGYTF. The CDR3 region has the DNA TGCGCCAGCAGCCAAGCGACAGGGTATGAGCTTGCAGGCTACACCTTC.